These T cell receptor beta chains were read from a single sample in a study of shared clonotypes between healthy human individuals. Some clones are missing from TCRdb's copy, which holds only in-frame ones; the method was immunoSEQ multiplex PCR. The table shows 2 million or so clones, with 85% to 95% occurring only once. The sequenced material came from naive CD4+ T cells sorted from blood. The receptors originated from a young man in good health. Each CDR3 is given with its conserved first and last residue. The D gene is left open where the match is weak. Expanded clones are given a class, and other clones once, few, many or no size at all.

d_call	v_call	j_call	clone_size	cdr3_aa	cdr3_nt
NA	TRBV4-3	TRBJ2-6	NA	CASSQGAQAGANVLTF	TGCGCCAGCAGCCAAGGCGCGCAGGCTGGGGCCAACGTCCTGACTTTC
TRBD1	TRBV18	TRBJ1-5	NA	CASSPGTAYQPQHF	TGTGCCAGCTCACCCGGGACAGCCTATCAGCCCCAGCATTTT
TRBD1	TRBV6-1	TRBJ2-7	NA	CASSDIGQGAPYEQYF	TGTGCCAGCAGTGATATCGGACAGGGGGCCCCCTACGAGCAGTACTTC
NA	TRBV5-1	TRBJ1-4	once	CASSPGSTNEKLFF	TGCGCCAGCAGCCCGGGGAGCACTAATGAAAAACTGTTTTTT
NA	TRBV27	TRBJ1-1	few	CASSLIGPDGQRDTEAFF	TGTGCCAGCAGTTTAATAGGTCCCGATGGTCAGAGGGACACTGAAGCTTTCTTT
TRBD1	TRBV25-1	TRBJ2-1	NA	CASSPRTGANSEQFF	TGTGCCAGCAGTCCCCGGACAGGGGCAAACTCTGAGCAGTTCTTC
NA	TRBV5-1	TRBJ2-7	NA	CASREELASYEQYF	TGCGCCAGCAGAGAGGAACTAGCCTCCTACGAGCAGTACTTC
NA	TRBV7-2	TRBJ2-5	NA	CASSFSGGSGTQYF	TGTGCCAGCAGCTTTTCCGGGGGTTCGGGGACCCAGTACTTC
NA	TRBV5-1	TRBJ1-2	NA	CASSFPSPGSGYTF	TGCGCCAGCAGCTTCCCCAGCCCGGGGTCTGGCTACACCTTC
TRBD2	TRBV7-2	TRBJ2-3	NA	CASSLGPPGLAGRGDTQYF	TGTGCCAGCAGCTTAGGCCCGCCGGGACTAGCGGGACGAGGAGATACGCAGTATTTT
NA	TRBV19	TRBJ2-7	NA	CASSTDPGSLLQYF	TGTGCCAGTAGTACGGATCCGGGATCCCTCCTGCAGTACTTC
TRBD2	TRBV7-6	TRBJ2-1	NA	CASSVLAGGHSYNEQFF	TGTGCCAGCAGCGTACTAGCGGGAGGCCACTCCTACAATGAGCAGTTCTTC
TRBD2	TRBV2	TRBJ2-5	NA	CASTGLAGFETQYF	TGTGCCAGCACTGGACTAGCGGGGTTCGAGACCCAGTACTTC
NA	TRBV27	TRBJ2-7	NA	CASSSPYEQYF	TGTGCCAGCAGTTCGCCCTACGAGCAGTACTTC
TRBD2	TRBV7-9	TRBJ2-2	NA	CASRQAGGPINGELFF	TGTGCCAGCCGGCAGGCGGGGGGGCCTATTAACGGGGAGCTGTTTTTT
TRBD1	TRBV29-1	TRBJ1-1	NA	CSVGTGGNTEAFF	TGCAGCGTAGGGACAGGGGGGAACACTGAAGCTTTCTTT
NA	TRBV2	TRBJ1-4	NA	CASSEALGIGEKLFF	TGTGCCAGCAGTGAAGCCCTTGGGATTGGTGAAAAACTGTTTTTT
NA	TRBV4-1	TRBJ1-1	NA	CASSQGFSGTDAEAFF	TGCGCCAGCAGCCAAGGATTCTCGGGGACTGATGCTGAAGCTTTCTTT
TRBD1	TRBV2	TRBJ2-1	once	CASSETQGEYNEQFF	TGTGCCAGCAGTGAAACACAGGGGGAGTACAATGAGCAGTTCTTC
NA	TRBV11-2	TRBJ2-7	NA	CASSLAQGTHEQYF	TGTGCCAGCAGCTTAGCGCAGGGAACCCACGAGCAGTACTTC
NA	TRBV30	TRBJ1-2	many	CAWSVRPRGDYGYTF	TGTGCCTGGAGTGTACGGCCGCGGGGGGACTATGGCTACACCTTC
NA	TRBV6-1	TRBJ2-1	NA	CASSGVLPEGFF	TGTGCCAGCAGTGGGGTGCTTCCGGAGGGGTTCTTC
NA	TRBV7-9	TRBJ1-4	NA	CASSLVQEGESFF	TGTGCCAGCAGCTTAGTGCAGGAGGGCGAGTCGTTTTTT
TRBD1	TRBV7-8	TRBJ2-5	NA	CASSLLGTGQETQYF	TGTGCCAGCAGCTTATTAGGGACAGGGCAAGAGACCCAGTACTTC
NA	TRBV30	TRBJ2-3	NA	CAWSHFELDTQYF	TGTGCCTGGAGCCATTTTGAACTAGATACGCAGTATTTT
TRBD1	TRBV5-4	TRBJ1-1	NA	CASSVGDRDEAFF	TGTGCCAGCAGCGTGGGGGACAGGGATGAAGCTTTCTTT
NA	TRBV5-1	TRBJ2-3	NA	CASSLGTYSTDTQYF	TGCGCCAGCAGCTTAGGGACCTATAGCACAGATACGCAGTATTTT
NA	TRBV6-5	TRBJ1-5	NA	CASSSGDGSNQPQHF	TGTGCCAGCAGTTCCGGGGACGGTAGCAATCAGCCCCAGCATTTT
TRBD2	TRBV28	TRBJ2-3	NA	CASSARGEIITDTQYF	TGTGCCAGCAGTGCCCGGGGGGAGATAATCACAGATACGCAGTATTTT
TRBD2	TRBV5-4	TRBJ2-3	NA	CASSYMLAGNTDTQYF	TGTGCCAGCAGCTACATGCTAGCGGGGAACACAGATACGCAGTATTTT
NA	TRBV30	TRBJ2-7	NA	CAWNFDRADEQYF	TGTGCCTGGAATTTTGATAGGGCGGACGAGCAGTACTTC
NA	TRBV2	TRBJ2-2	once	CASQIQSGELFF	TGTGCCAGCCAGATCCAATCCGGGGAGCTGTTTTTT
TRBD2	TRBV5-6	TRBJ2-3	NA	CASSLALGLAGTDTQYF	TGTGCCAGCAGCTTGGCCCTAGGACTAGCGGGCACAGATACGCAGTATTTT
NA	TRBV12-5	TRBJ1-1	NA	CASDTDGTSTEAFF	TGTGCTAGTGATACGGACGGTACTTCCACTGAAGCTTTCTTT
TRBD1	TRBV9	TRBJ1-6	NA	CASSVGQNNSPLHF	TGTGCCAGCAGCGTGGGACAGAATAATTCACCCCTCCACTTT
NA	TRBV6-1	TRBJ2-7	NA	CASSPGGSRTYEQYF	TGTGCCAGCAGTCCCGGGGGCTCTCGAACCTACGAGCAGTACTTC
NA	TRBV5-1	TRBJ2-6	NA	CASSPTLAGANVLTF	TGCGCCAGCAGCCCGACCCTGGCTGGGGCCAACGTCCTGACTTTC
TRBD1	TRBV2	TRBJ1-1	NA	CASSWDSAEAFF	TGTGCCAGCAGTTGGGACAGTGCGGAAGCTTTCTTT
NA	TRBV5-1	TRBJ2-7	NA	CASSLEPGMGYEQYF	TGCGCCAGCAGCTTGGAACCGGGTATGGGGTACGAGCAGTACTTC
NA	TRBV12-2	TRBJ2-5	NA	CASRSLHGQYQETQYF	TGTGCAAGTCGCTCATTGCACGGGCAGTACCAAGAGACCCAGTACTTC
NA	TRBV4-1	TRBJ1-6	NA	CASSQPGVGSPLHF	TGCGCCAGCAGCCAACCCGGGGTAGGGTCACCCCTCCACTTT
NA	TRBV10-1	TRBJ1-4	NA	CASSERFNEKLFF	TGCGCCAGCAGTGAGCGTTTTAATGAAAAACTGTTTTTT
NA	TRBV19	TRBJ2-6	NA	CASIAPNANVLTF	TGTGCCAGCATTGCCCCAAATGCCAACGTCCTGACTTTC
TRBD1	TRBV5-1	TRBJ1-4	NA	CASSLQGAVANEKLFF	TGCGCCAGCAGCCTACAGGGGGCGGTCGCTAATGAAAAACTGTTTTTT
NA	TRBV30	TRBJ1-5	NA	CAWSEGGNQPQHF	TGTGCCTGGAGTGAAGGAGGGAATCAGCCCCAGCATTTT
TRBD1	TRBV9	TRBJ2-7	NA	CASSVEGQGPNYEQYF	TGTGCCAGCAGCGTAGAGGGACAGGGGCCCAACTACGAGCAGTACTTC
TRBD2	TRBV5-4	TRBJ2-1	NA	CASYPNPGLGNEQFF	TGTGCCAGCTACCCAAATCCGGGACTAGGCAATGAGCAGTTCTTC